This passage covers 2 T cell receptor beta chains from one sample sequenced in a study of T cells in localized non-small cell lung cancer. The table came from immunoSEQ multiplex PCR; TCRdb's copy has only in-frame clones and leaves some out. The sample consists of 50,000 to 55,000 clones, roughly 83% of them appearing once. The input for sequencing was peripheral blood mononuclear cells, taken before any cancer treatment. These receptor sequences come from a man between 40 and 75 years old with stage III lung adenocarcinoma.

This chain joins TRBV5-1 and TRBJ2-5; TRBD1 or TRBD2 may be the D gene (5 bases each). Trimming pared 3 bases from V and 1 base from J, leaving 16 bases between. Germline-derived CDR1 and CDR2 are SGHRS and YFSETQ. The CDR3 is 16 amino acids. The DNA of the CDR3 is TGCGCCAGCAGCTCTTCGGGGCTCTCCCTCCAAGAGACCCAGTACTTC. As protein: CASSSSGLSLQETQYF.

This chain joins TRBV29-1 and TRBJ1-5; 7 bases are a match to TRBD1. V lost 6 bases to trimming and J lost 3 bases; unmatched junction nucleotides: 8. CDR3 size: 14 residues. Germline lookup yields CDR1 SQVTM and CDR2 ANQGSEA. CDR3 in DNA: TGCAGCGTCACCGGGGACAGCCCCAATCAGCCCCAGCATTTT. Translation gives CSVTGDSPNQPQHF.